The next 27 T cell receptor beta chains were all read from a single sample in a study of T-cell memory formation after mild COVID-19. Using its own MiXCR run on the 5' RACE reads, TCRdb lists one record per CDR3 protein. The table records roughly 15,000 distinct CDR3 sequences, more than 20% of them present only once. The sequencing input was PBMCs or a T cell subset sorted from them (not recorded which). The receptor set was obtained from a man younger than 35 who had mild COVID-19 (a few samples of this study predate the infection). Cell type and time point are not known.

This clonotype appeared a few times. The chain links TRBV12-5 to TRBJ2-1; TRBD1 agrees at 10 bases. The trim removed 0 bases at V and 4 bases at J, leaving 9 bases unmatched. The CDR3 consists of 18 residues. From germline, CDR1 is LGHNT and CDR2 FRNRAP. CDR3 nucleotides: TGTGCTAGTGGTTTGGTCCCAGTCGACAGGGGGCCTTACAATGAGCAGTTCTTC. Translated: CASGLVPVDRGPYNEQFF.

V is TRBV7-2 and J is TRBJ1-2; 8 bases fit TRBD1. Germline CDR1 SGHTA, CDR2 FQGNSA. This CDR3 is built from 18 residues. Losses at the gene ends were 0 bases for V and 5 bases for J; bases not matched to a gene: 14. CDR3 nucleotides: TGTGCCAGCAGCTTAGCGGGGGACAGGCCGAATGCTTTTTATGGCTACACCTTC. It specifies CASSLAGDRPNAFYGYTF.

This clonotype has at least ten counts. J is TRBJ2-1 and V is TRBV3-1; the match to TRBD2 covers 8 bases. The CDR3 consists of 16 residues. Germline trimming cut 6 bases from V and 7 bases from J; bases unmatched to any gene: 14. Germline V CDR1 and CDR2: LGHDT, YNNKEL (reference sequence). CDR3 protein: CASSRVLAGLGNEQFF. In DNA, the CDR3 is TGTGCCAGCAGTCGCGTCCTAGCGGGCCTAGGGAATGAGCAGTTCTTC.

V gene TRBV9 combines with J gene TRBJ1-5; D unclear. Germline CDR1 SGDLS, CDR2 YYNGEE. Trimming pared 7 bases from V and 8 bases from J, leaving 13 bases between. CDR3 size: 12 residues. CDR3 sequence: CASGSPKEPQHF. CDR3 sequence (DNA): TGTGCCAGCGGGTCCCCAAAGGAGCCCCAGCATTTT.

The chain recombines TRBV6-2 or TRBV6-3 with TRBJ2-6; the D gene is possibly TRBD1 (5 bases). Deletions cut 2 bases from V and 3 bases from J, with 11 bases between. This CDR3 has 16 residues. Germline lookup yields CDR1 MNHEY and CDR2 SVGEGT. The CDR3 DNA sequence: TGTGCCAGCAGTTACAATAGGGGCTATGGGGCCAACGTCCTGACTTTC. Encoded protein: CASSYNRGYGANVLTF.

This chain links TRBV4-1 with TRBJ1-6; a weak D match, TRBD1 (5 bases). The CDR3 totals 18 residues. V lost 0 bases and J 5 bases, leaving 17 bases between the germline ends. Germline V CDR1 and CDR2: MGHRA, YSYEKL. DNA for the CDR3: TGCGCCAGCAGCCAAGAAGAGGACGGGACGGCTAATAATTCACCCCTCCACTTT. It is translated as CASSQEEDGTANNSPLHF.

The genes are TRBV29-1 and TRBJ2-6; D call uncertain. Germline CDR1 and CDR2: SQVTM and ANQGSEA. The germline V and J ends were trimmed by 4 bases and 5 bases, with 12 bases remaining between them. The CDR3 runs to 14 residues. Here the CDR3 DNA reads TGCAGCGTTGTTTTCGATATCAGGGCCAACGTCCTGACTTTC. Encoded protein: CSVVFDIRANVLTF.

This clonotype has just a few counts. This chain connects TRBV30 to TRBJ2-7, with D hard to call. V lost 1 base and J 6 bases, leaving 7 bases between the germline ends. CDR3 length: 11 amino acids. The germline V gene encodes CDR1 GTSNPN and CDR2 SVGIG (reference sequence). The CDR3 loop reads CAWSAALEQYF. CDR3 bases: TGTGCCTGGAGTGCCGCCCTCGAGCAGTACTTC. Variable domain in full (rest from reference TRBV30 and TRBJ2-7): SQTIHQWPATLVQPVGSPLSLECTVEGTSNPNLYWYRQAAGRGLQLLFYSVGIGQISSEVPQNLSASRPQDRQFILSSKKLLLSDSGFYLCAWSAALEQYFGPGTRLTVT.

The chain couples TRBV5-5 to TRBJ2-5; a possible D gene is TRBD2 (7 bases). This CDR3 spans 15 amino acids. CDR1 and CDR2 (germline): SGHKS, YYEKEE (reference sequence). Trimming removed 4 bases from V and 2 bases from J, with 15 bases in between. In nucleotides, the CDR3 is TGTGCCAGCAGCCGGGGGGCGGGGGAACAAGAGACCCAGTACTTC. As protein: CASSRGAGEQETQYF.

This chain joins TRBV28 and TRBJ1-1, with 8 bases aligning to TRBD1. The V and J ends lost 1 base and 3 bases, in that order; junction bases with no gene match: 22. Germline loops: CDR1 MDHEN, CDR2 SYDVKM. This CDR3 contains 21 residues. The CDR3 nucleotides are TGTGCCAGCAGTTTATTCTCTGAGATAAGACAGGGGAAGGGGTCGGACACTGAAGCTTTCTTT. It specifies CASSLFSEIRQGKGSDTEAFF.

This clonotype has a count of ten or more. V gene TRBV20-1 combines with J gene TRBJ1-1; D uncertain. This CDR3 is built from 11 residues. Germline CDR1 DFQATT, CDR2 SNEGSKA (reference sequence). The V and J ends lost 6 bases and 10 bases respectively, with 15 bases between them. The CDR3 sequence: CSANRISRAFF. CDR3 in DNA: TGCAGTGCCAATCGGATATCCCGAGCTTTCTTT.

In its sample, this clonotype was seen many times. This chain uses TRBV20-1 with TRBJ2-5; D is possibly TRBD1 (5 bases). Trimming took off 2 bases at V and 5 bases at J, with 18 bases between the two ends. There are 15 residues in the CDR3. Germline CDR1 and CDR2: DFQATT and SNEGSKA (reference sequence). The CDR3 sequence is CSARPSRRVEETQYF. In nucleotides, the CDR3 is TGCAGTGCTAGACCGTCGCGCAGGGTAGAGGAGACCCAGTACTTC.

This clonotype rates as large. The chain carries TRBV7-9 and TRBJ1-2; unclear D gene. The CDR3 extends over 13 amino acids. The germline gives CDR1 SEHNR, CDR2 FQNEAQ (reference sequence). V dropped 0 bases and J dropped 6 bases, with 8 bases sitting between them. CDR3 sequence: CASSLANGNGYTF. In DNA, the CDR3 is TGTGCCAGCAGCTTAGCGAACGGGAATGGCTACACCTTC.

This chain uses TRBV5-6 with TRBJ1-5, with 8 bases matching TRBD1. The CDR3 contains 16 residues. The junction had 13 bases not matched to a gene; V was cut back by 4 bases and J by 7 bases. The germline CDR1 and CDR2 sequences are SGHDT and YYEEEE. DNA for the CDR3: TGTGCCAGCAGCGCTCGATGGACAGGGATAGTGCAGCCCCAGCATTTT. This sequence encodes CASSARWTGIVQPQHF.

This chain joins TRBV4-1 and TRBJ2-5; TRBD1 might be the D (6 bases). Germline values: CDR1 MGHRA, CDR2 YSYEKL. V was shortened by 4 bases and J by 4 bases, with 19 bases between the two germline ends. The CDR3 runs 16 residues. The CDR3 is CASSLTSGVRGETQYF. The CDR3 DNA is TGCGCCAGCAGCCTCACATCAGGGGTTCGGGGAGAGACCCAGTACTTC.

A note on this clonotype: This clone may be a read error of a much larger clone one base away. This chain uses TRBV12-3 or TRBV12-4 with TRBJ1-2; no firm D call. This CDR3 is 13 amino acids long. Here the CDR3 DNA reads TGTGCCAGCAGGCCTCGAGAGGCCGGTGGCTACGCCTTC. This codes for CASRPREAGGYAF.

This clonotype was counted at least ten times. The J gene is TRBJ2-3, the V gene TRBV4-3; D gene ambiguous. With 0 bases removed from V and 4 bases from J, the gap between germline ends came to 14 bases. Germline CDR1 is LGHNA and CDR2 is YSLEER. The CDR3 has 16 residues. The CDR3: CASSQDAGAFADTQYF. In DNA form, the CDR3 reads TGCGCCAGCAGCCAAGACGCCGGAGCCTTCGCAGATACGCAGTATTTT.

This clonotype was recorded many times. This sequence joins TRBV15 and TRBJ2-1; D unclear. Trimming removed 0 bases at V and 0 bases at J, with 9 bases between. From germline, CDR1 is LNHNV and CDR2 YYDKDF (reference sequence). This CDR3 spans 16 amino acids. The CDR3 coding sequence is TGTGCCACCAGCAGAGATTTGCATAACTCCTACAATGAGCAGTTCTTC. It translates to CATSRDLHNSYNEQFF.

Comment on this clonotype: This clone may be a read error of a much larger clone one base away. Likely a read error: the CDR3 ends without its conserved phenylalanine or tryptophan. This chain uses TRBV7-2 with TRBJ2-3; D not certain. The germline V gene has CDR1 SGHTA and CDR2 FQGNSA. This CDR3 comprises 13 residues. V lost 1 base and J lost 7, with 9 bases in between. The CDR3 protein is CASSLVRIYTQYL. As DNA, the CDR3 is TGTGCCAGCAGCTTAGTCCGAATATATACGCAGTATTTG.

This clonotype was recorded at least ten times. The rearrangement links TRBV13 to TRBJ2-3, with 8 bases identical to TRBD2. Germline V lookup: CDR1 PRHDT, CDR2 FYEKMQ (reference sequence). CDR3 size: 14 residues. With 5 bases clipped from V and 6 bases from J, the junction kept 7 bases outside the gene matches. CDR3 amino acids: CASSTRGGVDTQYF. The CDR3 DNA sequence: TGTGCCAGCAGCACCCGGGGGGGGGTGGATACGCAGTATTTT.

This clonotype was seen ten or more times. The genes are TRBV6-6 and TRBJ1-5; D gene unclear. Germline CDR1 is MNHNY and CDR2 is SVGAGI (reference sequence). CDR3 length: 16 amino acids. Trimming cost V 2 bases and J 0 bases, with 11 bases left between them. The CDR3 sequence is CASSYARSTSNQPQHF. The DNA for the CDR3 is TGTGCCAGCAGTTACGCCCGAAGTACTAGCAATCAGCCCCAGCATTTT.

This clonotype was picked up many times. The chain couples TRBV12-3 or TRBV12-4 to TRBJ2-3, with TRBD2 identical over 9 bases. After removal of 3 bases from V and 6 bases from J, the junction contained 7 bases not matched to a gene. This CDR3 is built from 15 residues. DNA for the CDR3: TGTGCCAGCAGTTTGGGCGGGGGGGTTTCGGATACGCAGTATTTT. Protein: CASSLGGGVSDTQYF.

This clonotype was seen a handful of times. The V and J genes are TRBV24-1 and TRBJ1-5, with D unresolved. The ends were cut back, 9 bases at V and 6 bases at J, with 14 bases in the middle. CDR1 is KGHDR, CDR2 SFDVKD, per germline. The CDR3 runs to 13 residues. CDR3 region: CATDEGLGQPQHF. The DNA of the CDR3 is TGTGCCACCGACGAGGGCCTCGGTCAGCCCCAGCATTTT.

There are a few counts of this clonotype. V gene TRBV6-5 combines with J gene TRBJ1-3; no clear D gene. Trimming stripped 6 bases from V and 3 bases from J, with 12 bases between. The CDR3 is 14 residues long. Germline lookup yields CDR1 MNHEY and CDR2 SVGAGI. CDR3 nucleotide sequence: TGTGCCAGCAGCCTCCGCGAGGGTGGAAACACCATATATTTT. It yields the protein CASSLREGGNTIYF.

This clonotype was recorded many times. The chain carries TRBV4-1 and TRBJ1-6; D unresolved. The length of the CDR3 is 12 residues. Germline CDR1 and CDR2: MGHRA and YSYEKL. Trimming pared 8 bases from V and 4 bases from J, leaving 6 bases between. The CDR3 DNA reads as TGCGCCAGCGGAAGTTATAATTCACCCCTCCACTTT. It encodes CASGSYNSPLHF.

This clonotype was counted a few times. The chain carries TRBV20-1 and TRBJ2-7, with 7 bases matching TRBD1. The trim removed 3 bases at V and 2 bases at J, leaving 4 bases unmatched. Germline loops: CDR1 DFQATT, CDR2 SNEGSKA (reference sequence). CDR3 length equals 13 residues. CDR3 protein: CSARDRFTYEQYF. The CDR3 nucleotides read TGCAGTGCTAGGGACAGGTTTACCTACGAGCAGTACTTC.

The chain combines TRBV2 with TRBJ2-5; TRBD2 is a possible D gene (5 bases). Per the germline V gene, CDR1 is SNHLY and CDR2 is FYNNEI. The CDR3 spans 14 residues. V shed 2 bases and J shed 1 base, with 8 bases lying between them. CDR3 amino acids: CASSERLAQETQYF. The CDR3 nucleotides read TGTGCCAGCAGTGAACGGCTAGCCCAAGAGACCCAGTACTTC.